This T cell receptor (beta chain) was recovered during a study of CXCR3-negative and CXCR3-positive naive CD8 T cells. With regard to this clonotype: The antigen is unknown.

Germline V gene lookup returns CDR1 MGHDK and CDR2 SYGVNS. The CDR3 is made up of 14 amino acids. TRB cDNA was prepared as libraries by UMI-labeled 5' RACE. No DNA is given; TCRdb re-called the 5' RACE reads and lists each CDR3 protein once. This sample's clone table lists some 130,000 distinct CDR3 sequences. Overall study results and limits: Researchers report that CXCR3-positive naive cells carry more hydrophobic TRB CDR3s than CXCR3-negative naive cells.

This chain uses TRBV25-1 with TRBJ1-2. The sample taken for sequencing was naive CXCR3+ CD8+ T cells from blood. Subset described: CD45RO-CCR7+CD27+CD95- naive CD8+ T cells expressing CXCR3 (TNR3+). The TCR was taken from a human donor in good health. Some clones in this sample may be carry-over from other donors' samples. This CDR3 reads CASSVDPRTYGYTF.